Listed below are T cell receptor beta chains from one sample, sequenced in a study of CD4+ T cells in melanoma. The assay was immunoSEQ multiplex PCR, and TCRdb's table has in-frame clones only and misses some. Of 110,000 to 150,000 clones listed, over 90% were seen once; the top ten hold 1.5%. Every receptor here comes from a human donor with melanoma. CDR3s include the opening cysteine and the closing phenylalanine or tryptophan. A D gene is named only where the DNA matches it firmly. The size field is filled for only some rows; it gives once, few, many or a size class.

j_call d_call clone_size v_call cdr3_aa cdr3_nt
TRBJ1-1 TRBD1 . TRBV5-1 CASSPGTGVNTEAFF TGCGCCAGCAGCCCCGGGACAGGGGTGAACACTGAAGCTTTCTTT
TRBJ1-1 . . TRBV19 CASRSGRVNTEAFF TGTGCCAGTAGATCCGGCAGGGTGAACACTGAAGCTTTCTTT
TRBJ2-7 TRBD1 few TRBV4-2 CASSHSGQEIIEQYF TGTGCCAGCAGCCACTCCGGACAGGAGATCATCGAGCAGTACTTC
TRBJ2-5 . . TRBV5-1 CASSLGVGAQETQYF TGCGCCAGCAGCTTGGGTGTTGGCGCGCAAGAGACCCAGTACTTC
TRBJ1-2 . . TRBV7-8 CASSLAYGEGDGYTF TGTGCCAGCAGTCTCGCTTACGGGGAAGGGGATGGCTACACCTTC
TRBJ1-2 . . TRBV5-1 CASSLNGQSRGYTF TGCGCCAGCAGCTTGAATGGTCAATCAAGGGGCTACACCTTC
TRBJ1-1 . . TRBV19 CASTDGLRGGVNTEAFF TGTGCCAGTACCGATGGGTTGAGGGGGGGGGTGAACACTGAAGCTTTCTTT
TRBJ1-1 . . TRBV4-2 CASSQVGNTEAFF TGTGCCAGCAGCCAAGTGGGGAACACTGAAGCTTTCTTT
TRBJ2-5 . . TRBV7-2 CASSLSTSGTQYF TGTGCCAGCAGCTTAAGCACGTCTGGGACCCAGTACTTC
TRBJ2-1 TRBD1 . TRBV5-6 CASSGTGQGGNEQFF TGTGCCAGCAGCGGGACCGGACAGGGGGGGAATGAGCAGTTCTTC
TRBJ2-7 . once TRBV6-1 CASSEGPGSIYEQYF TGTGCCAGCAGTGAAGGGCCAGGGAGCATCTACGAGCAGTACTTC
TRBJ2-3 TRBD2 . TRBV2 CATKARLAGSTDTQYF TGTGCCACCAAAGCCCGCCTAGCGGGTAGCACAGATACGCAGTATTTT
TRBJ1-4 . . TRBV19 CASSIPQGRREKLFF TGTGCCAGTAGTATACCACAGGGTCGACGTGAAAAACTGTTTTTT
TRBJ2-7 TRBD1 . TRBV11-2 CASSLTFGQGISYEQYF TGTGCCAGCAGCTTAACGTTCGGACAGGGGATCTCCTACGAGCAGTACTTC
TRBJ1-5 . . TRBV4-1 CASSQVGAGPQHF TGCGCCAGCAGCCAAGTAGGGGCCGGGCCCCAGCATTTT
TRBJ1-2 TRBD1 . TRBV5-1 CASGGQDLGYTF TGCGCCAGCGGGGGACAGGATCTTGGCTACACCTTC
TRBJ2-3 . . TRBV5-1 CASSLVTTTDTQYF TGCGCCAGCAGCTTGGTGACTACCACAGATACGCAGTATTTT
TRBJ2-3 TRBD2 . TRBV7-2 CASSLVGTSGGTDTQYF TGTGCCAGCAGCTTAGTAGGGACTAGCGGGGGCACAGATACGCAGTATTTT
TRBJ2-5 TRBD1 . TRBV5-4 CASSLWIRTGGIETQYF TGTGCCAGCAGCTTGTGGATCCGGACAGGGGGCATCGAGACCCAGTACTTC
TRBJ1-2 . . TRBV12-5 CASGLAFMYGYTF TGTGCTAGTGGTTTGGCCTTCATGTATGGCTACACCTTC
TRBJ1-2 TRBD1 . TRBV7-9 CASSGMTGDYGYTF TGTGCCAGCAGCGGGATGACAGGGGACTATGGCTACACCTTC
TRBJ2-1 TRBD2 . TRBV27 CASRRLAPPEQFF TGTGCCAGCAGGAGACTAGCTCCTCCTGAGCAGTTCTTC
TRBJ2-3 TRBD2 . TRBV5-6 CASSPGGNRRTDTQYF TGTGCCAGCAGCCCGGGGGGGAATCGCCGCACAGATACGCAGTATTTT
TRBJ2-1 . . TRBV5-1 CASSLDRPSYNEQFF TGCGCCAGCAGCTTGGACAGACCCTCCTACAATGAGCAGTTCTTC
TRBJ2-6 . . TRBV30 CAWSLHSGANVLTF TGTGCCTGGAGTTTGCACTCTGGGGCCAACGTCCTGACTTTC
TRBJ2-5 . once TRBV10-1 CASSRVPDTQETQYF TGCGCCAGCAGTAGAGTGCCGGACACCCAAGAGACCCAGTACTTC
TRBJ1-6 . once TRBV5-1 CASSTNPVVGRTNSPLHF TGCGCCAGCAGCACAAACCCTGTTGTCGGCCGAACGAATTCACCCCTCCACTTT